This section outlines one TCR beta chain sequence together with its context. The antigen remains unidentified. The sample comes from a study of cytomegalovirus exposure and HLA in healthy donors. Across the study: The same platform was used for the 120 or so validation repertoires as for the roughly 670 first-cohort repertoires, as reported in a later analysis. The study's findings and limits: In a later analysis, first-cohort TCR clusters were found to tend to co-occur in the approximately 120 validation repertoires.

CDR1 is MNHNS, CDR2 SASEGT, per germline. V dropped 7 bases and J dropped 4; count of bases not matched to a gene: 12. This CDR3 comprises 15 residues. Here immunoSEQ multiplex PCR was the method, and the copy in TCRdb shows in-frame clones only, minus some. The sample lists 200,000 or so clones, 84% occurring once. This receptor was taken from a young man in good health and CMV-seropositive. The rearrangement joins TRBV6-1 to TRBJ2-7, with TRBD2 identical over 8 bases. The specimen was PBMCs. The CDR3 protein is CASTIISGSLYEQYF. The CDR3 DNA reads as TGTGCCAGCACTATAATAAGCGGGAGTTTATACGAGCAGTACTTC.